This T cell receptor (beta chain) emerged from a study of T-cell memory formation after mild COVID-19. The CDR3 totals 12 residues. V lost 11 bases to trimming and J lost 4 bases; unmatched junction nucleotides: 8. Germline V gene data show CDR1 as ENHRY and CDR2 as SYGVKD. TCRdb redid the calling of the 5' RACE reads with MiXCR, one entry per CDR3 protein. Here the sample spans tens of thousands of distinct CDR3 sequences, more than 10% being singletons. Points on this clonotype: Its antigen is unknown.

Findings of the study overall: Most CD4+ clones that shrank were in CM and EM, while CD8+ ones turned up in EMRA.

The sequence came from a man aged 18 to 30 who had mild COVID-19 (a few samples of this study predate the infection). Cell type and time point are not known. V and J are TRBV10-3 and TRBJ2-7, with 7 positions matching TRBD1. The sequencing input was PBMCs or a T cell subset sorted from them (not recorded which). CDR3 region: CAPRGKWYEQYV. The CDR3 bases are TGTGCCCCCAGGGGGAAATGGTACGAGCAGTACGTC.